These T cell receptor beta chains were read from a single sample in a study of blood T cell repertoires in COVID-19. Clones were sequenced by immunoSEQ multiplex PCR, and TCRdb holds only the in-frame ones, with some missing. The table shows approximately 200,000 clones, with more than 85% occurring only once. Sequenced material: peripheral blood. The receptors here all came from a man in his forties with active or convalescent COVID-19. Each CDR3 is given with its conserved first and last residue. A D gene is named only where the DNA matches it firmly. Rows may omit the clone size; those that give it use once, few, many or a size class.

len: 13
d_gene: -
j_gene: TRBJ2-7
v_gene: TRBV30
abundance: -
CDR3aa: CAGDGSKTYEQYF
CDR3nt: TGTGCCGGGGACGGGAGTAAAACCTACGAGCAGTACTTC

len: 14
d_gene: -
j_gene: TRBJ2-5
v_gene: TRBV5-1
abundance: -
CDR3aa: CASSLQGGKETQYF
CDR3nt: TGCGCCAGCAGCTTACAAGGAGGCAAAGAGACCCAGTACTTC

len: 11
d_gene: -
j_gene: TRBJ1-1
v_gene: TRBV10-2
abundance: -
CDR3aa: CASSRNTEAFF
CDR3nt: TGCGCCAGCAGCCGGAACACTGAAGCTTTCTTT

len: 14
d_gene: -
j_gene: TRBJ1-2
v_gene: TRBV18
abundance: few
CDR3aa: CASSRTGERYGYTF
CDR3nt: TGTGCCAGCTCACGGACCGGGGAACGCTATGGCTACACCTTC

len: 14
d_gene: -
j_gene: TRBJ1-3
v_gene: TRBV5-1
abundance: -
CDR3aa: CANLAGGQGNTIYF
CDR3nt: TGCGCCAACTTAGCGGGGGGCCAAGGAAACACCATATATTTT

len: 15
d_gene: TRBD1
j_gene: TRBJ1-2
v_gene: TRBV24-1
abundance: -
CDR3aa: CATSDPHRGRDGYTF
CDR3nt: TGTGCCACCAGTGACCCACACAGGGGGCGGGATGGCTACACCTTC

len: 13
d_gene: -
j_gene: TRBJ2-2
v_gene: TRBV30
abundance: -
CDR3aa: CAWRHANTGELFF
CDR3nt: TGTGCCTGGAGACACGCGAACACCGGGGAGCTGTTTTTT

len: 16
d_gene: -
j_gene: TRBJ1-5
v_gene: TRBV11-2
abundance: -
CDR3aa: CASLISGIYSNQPQHF
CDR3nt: TGTGCCAGCCTAATCAGCGGAATCTATAGCAATCAGCCCCAGCATTTT

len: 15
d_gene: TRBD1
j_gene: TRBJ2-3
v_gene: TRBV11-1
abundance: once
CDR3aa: CASSSNRGSTDTQYF
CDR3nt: TGTGCCAGCAGCTCGAACAGGGGATCCACAGATACGCAGTATTTT

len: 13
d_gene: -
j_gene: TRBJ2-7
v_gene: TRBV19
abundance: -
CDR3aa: CASSETRTYEQYF
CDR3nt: TGTGCCAGTAGTGAGACACGGACCTACGAGCAGTACTTC

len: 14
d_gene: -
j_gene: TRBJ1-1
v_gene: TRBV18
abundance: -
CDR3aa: CASSPGGLDTEAFF
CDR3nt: TGTGCCAGCTCACCAGGGGGCCTGGACACTGAAGCTTTCTTT

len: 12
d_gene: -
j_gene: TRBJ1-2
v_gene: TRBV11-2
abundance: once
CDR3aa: CASSLDRMGYTF
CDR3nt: TGTGCCAGCAGCTTAGATCGTATGGGCTACACCTTC

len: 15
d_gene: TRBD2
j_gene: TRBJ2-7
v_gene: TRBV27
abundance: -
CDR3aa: CASSLVLGGSDEQYF
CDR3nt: TGTGCCAGCAGTTTGGTCTTGGGGGGGAGCGACGAGCAGTACTTC

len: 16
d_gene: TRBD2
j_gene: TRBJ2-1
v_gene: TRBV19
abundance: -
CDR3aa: CASRHGLAPSYNEQFF
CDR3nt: TGTGCCAGTAGGCACGGACTAGCACCTTCCTACAATGAGCAGTTCTTC

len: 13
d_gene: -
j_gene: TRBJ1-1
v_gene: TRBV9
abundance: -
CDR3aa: CASSTTVNTEAFF
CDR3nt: TGTGCCAGCAGCACAACAGTGAACACTGAAGCTTTCTTT

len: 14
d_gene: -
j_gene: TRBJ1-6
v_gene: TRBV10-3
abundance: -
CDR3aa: CAISEGVYNSPLHF
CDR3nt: TGTGCCATCAGTGAAGGAGTTTATAATTCACCCCTCCACTTT

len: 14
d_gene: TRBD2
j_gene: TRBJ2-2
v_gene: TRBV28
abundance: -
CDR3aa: CASGLAGDVGELFF
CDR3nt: TGTGCCAGCGGGCTAGCGGGAGATGTCGGGGAGCTGTTTTTT

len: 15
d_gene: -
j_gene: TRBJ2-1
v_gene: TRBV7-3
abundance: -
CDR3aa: CASSVRGAPYNEQFF
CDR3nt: TGTGCCAGCAGCGTCAGGGGGGCCCCCTACAATGAGCAGTTCTTC

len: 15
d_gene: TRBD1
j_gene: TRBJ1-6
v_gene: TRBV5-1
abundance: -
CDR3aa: CASTSTPTGNSPLHF
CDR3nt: TGCGCCAGCACCAGCACCCCGACAGGGAATTCACCCCTCCACTTT

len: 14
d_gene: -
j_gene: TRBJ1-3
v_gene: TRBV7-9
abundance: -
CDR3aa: CATGSTSSGNTIYF
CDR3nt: TGTGCCACGGGGTCTACGAGCTCTGGAAACACCATATATTTT

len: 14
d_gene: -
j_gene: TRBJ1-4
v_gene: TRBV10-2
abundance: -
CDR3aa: CASRRDPRWEKLFF
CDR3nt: TGCGCCAGCAGGCGGGACCCTCGTTGGGAAAAACTGTTTTTT

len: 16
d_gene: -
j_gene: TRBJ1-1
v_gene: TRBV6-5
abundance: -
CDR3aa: CASSYAGMGANTEAFF
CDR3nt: TGTGCCAGCAGTTACGCAGGAATGGGGGCCAACACTGAAGCTTTCTTT

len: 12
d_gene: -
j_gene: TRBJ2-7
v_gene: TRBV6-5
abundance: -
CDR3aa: CASLRSSYEQYF
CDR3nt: TGTGCCAGCTTAAGGAGCTCCTACGAGCAGTACTTC

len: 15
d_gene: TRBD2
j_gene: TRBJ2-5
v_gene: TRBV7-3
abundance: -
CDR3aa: CASSPGTSRQETQYF
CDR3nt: TGTGCCAGCAGCCCCGGGACTAGCCGACAGGAGACCCAGTACTTC

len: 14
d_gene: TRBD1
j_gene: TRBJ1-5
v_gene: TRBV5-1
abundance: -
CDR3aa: CASSSDRVGEPQHF
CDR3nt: TGCGCCAGCAGTTCGGACAGGGTCGGTGAGCCCCAGCATTTT

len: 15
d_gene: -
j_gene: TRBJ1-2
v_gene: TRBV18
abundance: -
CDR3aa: CASSPEWQDFYGYTF
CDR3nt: TGTGCCAGCTCTCCGGAGTGGCAGGACTTCTATGGCTACACCTTC

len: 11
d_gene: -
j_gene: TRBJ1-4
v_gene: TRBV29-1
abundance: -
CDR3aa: CSVARQEKLFF
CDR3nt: TGCAGCGTTGCGAGACAGGAAAAACTGTTTTTT

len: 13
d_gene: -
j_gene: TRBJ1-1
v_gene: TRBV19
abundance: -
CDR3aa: CASKGREDTEAFF
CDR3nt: TGTGCCAGTAAGGGCAGGGAAGACACTGAAGCTTTCTTT

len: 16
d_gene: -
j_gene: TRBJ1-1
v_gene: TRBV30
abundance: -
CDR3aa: CAWSGSGTQTNTEAFF
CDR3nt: TGTGCCTGGAGTGGCTCCGGGACTCAAACGAACACTGAAGCTTTCTTT

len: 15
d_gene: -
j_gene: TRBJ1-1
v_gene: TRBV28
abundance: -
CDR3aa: CASSLSAALNTEAFF
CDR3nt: TGTGCCAGCAGTTTATCGGCGGCGCTGAACACTGAAGCTTTCTTT

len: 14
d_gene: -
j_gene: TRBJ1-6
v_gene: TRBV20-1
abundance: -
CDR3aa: CSASGAGRNSPLHF
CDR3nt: TGCAGTGCTAGTGGTGCGGGCAGAAATTCACCCCTCCACTTT

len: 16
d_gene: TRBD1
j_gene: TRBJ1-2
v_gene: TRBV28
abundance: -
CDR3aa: CASAKGGTGVNYGYTF
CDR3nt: TGTGCCAGCGCTAAGGGAGGGACAGGGGTTAACTATGGCTACACCTTC

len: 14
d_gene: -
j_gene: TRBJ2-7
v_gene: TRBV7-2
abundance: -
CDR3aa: CASSLNSGSYEQYF
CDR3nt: TGTGCCAGCAGCTTGAATAGCGGATCCTACGAGCAGTACTTC

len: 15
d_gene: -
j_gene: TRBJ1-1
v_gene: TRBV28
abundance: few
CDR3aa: CASRQTTRMNTEAFF
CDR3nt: TGTGCCAGCAGACAAACGACAAGAATGAACACTGAAGCTTTCTTT

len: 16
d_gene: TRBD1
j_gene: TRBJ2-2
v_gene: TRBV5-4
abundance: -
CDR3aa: CASSRPGTANTGELFF
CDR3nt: TGTGCCAGCAGCCGCCCGGGGACAGCAAACACCGGGGAGCTGTTTTTT

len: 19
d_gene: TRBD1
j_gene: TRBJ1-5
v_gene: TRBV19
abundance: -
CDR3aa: CASSIEAGGVSGSNQPQHF
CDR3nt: TGTGCCAGTAGTATAGAGGCAGGGGGCGTTAGTGGTAGCAATCAGCCCCAGCATTTT

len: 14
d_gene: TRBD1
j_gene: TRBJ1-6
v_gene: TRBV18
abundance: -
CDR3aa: CASSQDRGNSPLHF
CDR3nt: TGTGCCAGCTCACAGGACAGGGGAAATTCACCCCTCCACTTT

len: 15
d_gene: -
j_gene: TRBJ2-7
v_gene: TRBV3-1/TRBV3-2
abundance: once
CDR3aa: CASSQGWTNLYEQYF
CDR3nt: TGTGCCAGCAGCCAAGGTTGGACAAACCTCTACGAGCAGTACTTC

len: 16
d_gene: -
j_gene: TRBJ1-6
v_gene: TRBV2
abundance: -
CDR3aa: CASRRGPRGSNSPLHF
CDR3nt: TGTGCCAGCAGAAGGGGCCCACGCGGTAGTAATTCACCCCTCCACTTT

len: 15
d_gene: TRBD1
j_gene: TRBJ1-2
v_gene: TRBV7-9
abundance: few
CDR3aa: CASSPGTGEGYGYTF
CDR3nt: TGTGCCAGCAGCCCCGGGACAGGGGAGGGCTATGGCTACACCTTC

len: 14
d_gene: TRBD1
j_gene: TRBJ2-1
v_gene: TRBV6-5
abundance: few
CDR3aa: CASRMDRVSVEQFF
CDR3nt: TGTGCCAGCAGGATGGACAGGGTTTCCGTTGAGCAGTTCTTC

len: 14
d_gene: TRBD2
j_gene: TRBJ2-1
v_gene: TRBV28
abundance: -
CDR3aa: CASSRGGDYNEQFF
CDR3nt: TGTGCCAGCAGTCGCGGGGGGGATTACAATGAGCAGTTCTTC

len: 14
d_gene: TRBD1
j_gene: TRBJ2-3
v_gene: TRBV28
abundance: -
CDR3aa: CASSPRQGTDTQYF
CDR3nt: TGTGCCAGCAGTCCGCGACAGGGGACAGATACGCAGTATTTT